The source of this TCR beta chain is a study of regulatory T cells in long-lasting Graves disease. TCR beta libraries were built with iRepertoire HTBI primers and Arm-PCR of CDR3 regions. TCRdb passed the multiplex PCR reads through MiXCR, listing each CDR3 protein once. The sample lists roughly 560,000 distinct CDR3 sequences, about 15% seen once, with just under 25% in the top ten. Time point defined: newly diagnosed GD, antithyroid drugs for less than 3 months. Researchers made the TCR library from RNA that was extracted from PBMCs. It was an endocrinology department in Xi'an, China, that provided the patients. Germline V gene sequence: CDR1 LGHDT, CDR2 YNNKEL (reference sequence). The CDR3 has 14 amino acids. The ends were cut back, 1 base at V and 4 bases at J, with 10 bases in the middle. This clonotype showed up many times. These same records also appear under a second study, on T cells in Graves' hyperthyroidism and ophthalmopathy. This second study notes: Most thyroid clonotypes with frequency above 0.001 were detected in blood.

The chain carries TRBV3-1 and TRBJ1-1, with D maybe TRBD1 (5 bases). This TCR was recovered from a woman aged 35-65 years with Graves disease. Sequenced material: peripheral blood mononuclear cells (PBMCs), taken at new diagnosis, from a patient treated with antithyroid drugs. The DNA of the CDR3 is TGTGCCAGCAGCCAAGTGGGGGATGGCACTGAAGCTTTCTTT. It codes for CASSQVGDGTEAFF.